This T cell receptor (beta chain) was identified in a study of shared clonotypes between healthy human individuals. For the study at large: The plates for each donor numbered three CD4 naive, three CD4 memory, two CD8 naive and one CD8 memory.

Trimming left V 3 bases short and J 8 bases short, with 13 bases between. This CDR3 region has 13 residues. CDR1 MNHEY and CDR2 SMNVEV come from the germline V gene (reference sequence). The assay was run at deep level. Clones were read by immunoSEQ multiplex PCR, and TCRdb kept only the in-frame ones, dropping some. The data contain 2 million or so clones, about 95% of them singletons. Naive CD8 cells lacked CD45RO and underwent positive selection for CCR7, leaving out terminally differentiated effector memory CD45RA+ cells. Adult Caucasians living in Nashville, Tennessee made up all of the donors. V gene TRBV27 combines with J gene TRBJ1-1; possible D gene TRBD1, 6 bases. The receptor was derived from a man between 18 and 29 years old in good health. Sequencing was done on a sample of naive CD8+ T cells sorted from blood. CDR3 DNA sequence: TGTGCCAGCAGTTTCTTGGGGGCGGGGGAAGCTTTCTTT. Protein sequence: CASSFLGAGEAFF.